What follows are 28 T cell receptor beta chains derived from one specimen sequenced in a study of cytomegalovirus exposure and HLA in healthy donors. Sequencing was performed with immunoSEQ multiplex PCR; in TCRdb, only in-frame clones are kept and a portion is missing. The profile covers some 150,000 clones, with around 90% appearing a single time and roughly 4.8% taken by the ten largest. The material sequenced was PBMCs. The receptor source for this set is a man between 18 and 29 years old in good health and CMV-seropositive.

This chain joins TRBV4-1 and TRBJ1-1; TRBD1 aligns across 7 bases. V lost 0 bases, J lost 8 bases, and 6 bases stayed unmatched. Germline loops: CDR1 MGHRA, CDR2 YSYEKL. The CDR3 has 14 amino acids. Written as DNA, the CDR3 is TGCGCCAGCAGCCAAGATCTAGGGGGCTCGGAAGCTTTCTTT. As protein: CASSQDLGGSEAFF.

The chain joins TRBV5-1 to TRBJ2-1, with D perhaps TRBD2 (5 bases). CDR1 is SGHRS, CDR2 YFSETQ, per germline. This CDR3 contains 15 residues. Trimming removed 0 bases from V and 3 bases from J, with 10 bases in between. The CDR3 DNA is TGCGCCAGCAGCTTGGCCGAGGACTTCTACAATGAGCAGTTCTTC. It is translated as CASSLAEDFYNEQFF.

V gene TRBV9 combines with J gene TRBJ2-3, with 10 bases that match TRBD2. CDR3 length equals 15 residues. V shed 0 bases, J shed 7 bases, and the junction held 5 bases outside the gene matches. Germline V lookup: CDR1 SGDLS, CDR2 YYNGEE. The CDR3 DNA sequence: TGTGCCAGCAGCGTAGGGACTAGCGGAGCCCATACGCAGTATTTT. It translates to CASSVGTSGAHTQYF.

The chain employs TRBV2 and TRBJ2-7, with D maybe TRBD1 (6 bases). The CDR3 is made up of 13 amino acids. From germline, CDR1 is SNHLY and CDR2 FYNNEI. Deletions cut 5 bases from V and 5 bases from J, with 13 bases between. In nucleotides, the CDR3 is TGTGCCAGCAGTATTACAGGGTCTAACGAGCAGTACTTC. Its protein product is CASSITGSNEQYF.

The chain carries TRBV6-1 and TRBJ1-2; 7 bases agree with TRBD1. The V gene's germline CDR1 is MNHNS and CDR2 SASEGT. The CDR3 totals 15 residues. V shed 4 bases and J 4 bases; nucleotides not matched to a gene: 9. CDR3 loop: CASSAKGAVLYGYTF. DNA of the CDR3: TGTGCCAGCAGTGCTAAGGGGGCAGTGCTCTATGGCTACACCTTC.

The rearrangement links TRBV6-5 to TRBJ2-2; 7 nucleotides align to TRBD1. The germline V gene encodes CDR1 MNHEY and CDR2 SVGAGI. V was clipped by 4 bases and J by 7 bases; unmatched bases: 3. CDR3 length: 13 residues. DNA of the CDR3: TGTGCCAGCAGTTCGACAGGGATCGGGGAGCTGTTTTTT. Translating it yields CASSSTGIGELFF.

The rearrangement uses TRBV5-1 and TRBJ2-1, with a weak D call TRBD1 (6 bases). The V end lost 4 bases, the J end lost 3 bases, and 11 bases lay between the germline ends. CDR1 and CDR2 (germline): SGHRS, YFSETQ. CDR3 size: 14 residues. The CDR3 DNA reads TGCGCCAGCAGCCCAGGGGCCCTCTACAATGAGCAGTTCTTC. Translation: CASSPGALYNEQFF. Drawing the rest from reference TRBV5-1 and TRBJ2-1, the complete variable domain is KAGVTQTPRYLIKTRGQQVTLSCSPISGHRSVSWYQQTPGQGLQFLFEYFSETQRNKGNFPGRFSGRQFSNSRSEMNVSTLELGDSALYLCASSPGALYNEQFFGPGTRLTVL.

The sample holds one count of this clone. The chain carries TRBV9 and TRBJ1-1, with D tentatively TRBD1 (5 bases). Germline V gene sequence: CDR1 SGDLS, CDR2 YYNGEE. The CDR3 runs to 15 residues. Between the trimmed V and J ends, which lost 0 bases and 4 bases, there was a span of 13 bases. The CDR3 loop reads CASSVDLGRGTEAFF. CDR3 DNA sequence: TGTGCCAGCAGCGTAGATCTCGGAAGGGGCACTGAAGCTTTCTTT.

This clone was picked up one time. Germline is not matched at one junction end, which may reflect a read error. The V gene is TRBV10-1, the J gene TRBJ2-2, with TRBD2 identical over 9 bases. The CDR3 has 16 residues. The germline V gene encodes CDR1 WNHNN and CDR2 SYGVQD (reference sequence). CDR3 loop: CASSGVSSGNPGELFF. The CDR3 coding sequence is TGCGCCAGCAGCGGGGTGTCTAGCGGGAACCCCGGGGAGCTGTTTTTT.

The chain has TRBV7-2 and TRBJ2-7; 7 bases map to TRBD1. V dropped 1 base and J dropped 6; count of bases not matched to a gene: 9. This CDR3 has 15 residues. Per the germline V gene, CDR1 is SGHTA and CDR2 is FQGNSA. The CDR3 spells CASSLEVTGRIEQYF. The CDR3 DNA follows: TGTGCCAGCAGCTTAGAGGTGACAGGGCGGATCGAGCAGTACTTC.

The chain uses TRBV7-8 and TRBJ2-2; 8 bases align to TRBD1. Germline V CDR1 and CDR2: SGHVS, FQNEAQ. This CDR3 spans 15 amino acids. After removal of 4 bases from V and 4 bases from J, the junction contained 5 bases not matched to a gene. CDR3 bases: TGTGCCAGCAGCTCCGGACAGGGTCCCACCGGGGAGCTGTTTTTT. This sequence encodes CASSSGQGPTGELFF.

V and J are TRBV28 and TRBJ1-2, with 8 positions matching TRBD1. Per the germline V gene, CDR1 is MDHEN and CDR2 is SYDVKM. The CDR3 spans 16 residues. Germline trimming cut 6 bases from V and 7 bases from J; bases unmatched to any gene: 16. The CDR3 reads CASRAQGAGGGGGYTF. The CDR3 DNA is TGTGCCAGCAGAGCCCAGGGGGCAGGGGGTGGTGGTGGCTACACCTTC.

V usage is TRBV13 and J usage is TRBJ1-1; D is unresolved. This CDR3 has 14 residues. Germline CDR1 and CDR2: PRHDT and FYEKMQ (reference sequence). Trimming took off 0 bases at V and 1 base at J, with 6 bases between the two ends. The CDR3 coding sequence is TGTGCCAGCAGCTTAGGGCGGGGGAACACTGAAGCTTTCTTT. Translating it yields CASSLGRGNTEAFF.

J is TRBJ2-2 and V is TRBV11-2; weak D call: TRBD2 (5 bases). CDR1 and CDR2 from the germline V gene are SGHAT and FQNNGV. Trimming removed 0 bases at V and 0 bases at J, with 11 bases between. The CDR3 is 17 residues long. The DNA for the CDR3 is TGTGCCAGCAGCTTAGATGTCGCGGGCGCGAACACCGGGGAGCTGTTTTTT. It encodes CASSLDVAGANTGELFF.

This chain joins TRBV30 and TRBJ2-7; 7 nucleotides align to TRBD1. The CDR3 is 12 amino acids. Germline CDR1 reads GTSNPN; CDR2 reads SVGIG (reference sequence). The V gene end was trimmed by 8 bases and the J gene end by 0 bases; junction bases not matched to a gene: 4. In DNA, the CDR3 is TGTGCCGGGGACAGCAGCTCCTACGAGCAGTACTTC. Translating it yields CAGDSSSYEQYF.

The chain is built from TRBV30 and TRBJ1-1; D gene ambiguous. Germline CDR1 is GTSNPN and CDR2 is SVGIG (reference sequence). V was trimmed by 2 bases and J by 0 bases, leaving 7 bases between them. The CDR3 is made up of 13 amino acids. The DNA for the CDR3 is TGTGCCTGGAGTCTTGACTTGAACACTGAAGCTTTCTTT. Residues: CAWSLDLNTEAFF. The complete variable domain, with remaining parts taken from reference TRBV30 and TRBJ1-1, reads SQTIHQWPATLVQPVGSPLSLECTVEGTSNPNLYWYRQAAGRGLQLLFYSVGIGQISSEVPQNLSASRPQDRQFILSSKKLLLSDSGFYLCAWSLDLNTEAFFGQGTRLTVV.

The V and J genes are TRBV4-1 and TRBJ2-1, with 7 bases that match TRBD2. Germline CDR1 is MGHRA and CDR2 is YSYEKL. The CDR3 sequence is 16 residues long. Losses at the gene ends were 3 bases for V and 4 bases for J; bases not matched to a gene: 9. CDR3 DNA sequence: TGCGCCAGCAGCCACCTCGGGAGGATGAAATACAATGAGCAGTTCTTC. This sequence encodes CASSHLGRMKYNEQFF.

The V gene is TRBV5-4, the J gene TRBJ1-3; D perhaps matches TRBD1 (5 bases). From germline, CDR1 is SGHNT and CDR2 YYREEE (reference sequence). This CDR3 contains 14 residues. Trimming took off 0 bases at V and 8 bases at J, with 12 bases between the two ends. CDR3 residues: CASSLGGLADTIYF. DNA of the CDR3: TGTGCCAGCAGCTTGGGGGGGTTAGCGGACACCATATATTTT.

The CDR3 sequence is CATSRDFTGGNTGELFF. CDR3 sequence (DNA): TGTGCCACCAGCAGGGATTTCACAGGGGGGAACACCGGGGAGCTGTTTTTT. This chain connects TRBV15 to TRBJ2-2; 8 nucleotides match TRBD1. Trimming took 3 bases from V and 1 from J; bases not matched to a gene: 7. CDR1 LNHNV and CDR2 YYDKDF come from the germline V gene (reference sequence). The CDR3 sequence is 17 residues long.

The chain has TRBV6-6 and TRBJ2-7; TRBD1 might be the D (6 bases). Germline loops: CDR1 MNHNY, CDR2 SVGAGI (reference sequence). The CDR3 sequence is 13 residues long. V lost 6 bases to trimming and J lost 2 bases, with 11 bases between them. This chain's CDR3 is CASRTGTTYEQYF. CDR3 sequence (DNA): TGTGCCAGCAGAACCGGGACAACCTACGAGCAGTACTTC.

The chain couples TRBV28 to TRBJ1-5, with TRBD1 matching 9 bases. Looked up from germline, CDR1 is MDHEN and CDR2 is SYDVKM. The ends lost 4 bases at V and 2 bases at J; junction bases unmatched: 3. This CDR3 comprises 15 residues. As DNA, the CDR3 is TGTGCCAGCAGTTCACAGGGGGCTGGCAATCAGCCCCAGCATTTT. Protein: CASSSQGAGNQPQHF.

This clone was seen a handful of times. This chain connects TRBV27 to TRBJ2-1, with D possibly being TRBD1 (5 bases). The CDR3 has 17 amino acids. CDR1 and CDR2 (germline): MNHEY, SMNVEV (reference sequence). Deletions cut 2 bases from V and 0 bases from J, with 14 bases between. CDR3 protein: CASSLGWGRSSYNEQFF. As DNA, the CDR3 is TGTGCCAGCAGTTTAGGGTGGGGCAGAAGCTCCTACAATGAGCAGTTCTTC.

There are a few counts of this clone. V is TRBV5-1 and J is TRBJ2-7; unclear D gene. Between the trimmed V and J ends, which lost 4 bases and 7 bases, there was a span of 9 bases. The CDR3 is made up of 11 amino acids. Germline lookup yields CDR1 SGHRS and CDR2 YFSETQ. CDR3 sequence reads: CASSQDAEQYF. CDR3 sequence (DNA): TGCGCCAGCAGCCAGGATGCGGAGCAGTACTTC.

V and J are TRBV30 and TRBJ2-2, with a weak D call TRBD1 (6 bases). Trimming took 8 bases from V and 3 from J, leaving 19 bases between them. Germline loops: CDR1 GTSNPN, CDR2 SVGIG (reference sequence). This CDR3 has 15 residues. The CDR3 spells CAGMDSRGDTGELFF. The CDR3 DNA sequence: TGTGCCGGGATGGACTCCAGGGGAGACACCGGGGAGCTGTTTTTT.

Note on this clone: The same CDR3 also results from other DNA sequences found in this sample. CDR3 bases: TGTGCCAGCAGCCTTGGGGGGGACACAGATACGCAGTATTTT. As protein: CASSLGGDTDTQYF. This chain connects TRBV11-3 to TRBJ2-3; 7 nucleotides match TRBD2. The germline V gene has CDR1 SGHNT and CDR2 YENEEA. V lost 5 bases to trimming and J lost 2 bases; unmatched junction nucleotides: 4. The CDR3 sequence is 14 residues long.

CDR3 DNA sequence: TGTGCCAGCACCCCAGGGGACGCCAAAAACATTCAGTACTTC. Translating it yields CASTPGDAKNIQYF. V is TRBV6-1 and J is TRBJ2-4; tentative D call: TRBD1 (6 bases). Germline values: CDR1 MNHNS, CDR2 SASEGT. This CDR3 is 14 amino acids long. The V and J ends lost 7 bases and 1 base respectively, with 11 bases between them.

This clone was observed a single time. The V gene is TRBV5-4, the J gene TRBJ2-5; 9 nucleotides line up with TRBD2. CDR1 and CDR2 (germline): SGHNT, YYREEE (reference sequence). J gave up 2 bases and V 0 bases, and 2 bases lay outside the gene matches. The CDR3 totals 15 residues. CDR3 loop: CASSLASGGQETQYF. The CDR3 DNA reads TGTGCCAGCAGCTTGGCCAGCGGGGGGCAAGAGACCCAGTACTTC.

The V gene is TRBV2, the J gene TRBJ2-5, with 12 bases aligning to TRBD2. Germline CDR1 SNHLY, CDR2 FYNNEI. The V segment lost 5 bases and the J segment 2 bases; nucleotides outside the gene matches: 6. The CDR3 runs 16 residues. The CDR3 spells CASSSVLAGGQETQYF. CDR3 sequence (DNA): TGTGCCAGCAGTTCTGTACTAGCGGGGGGTCAAGAGACCCAGTACTTC.